This TCR beta chain is from a study of T cells after yellow fever vaccination. Study-wide context: Preparation used SMART-Seq v4 Ultra Low Input for the low-cell-number fractions.

V was clipped by 0 bases and J by 1 base, with 11 bases between them. Germline CDR1 SGHRS, CDR2 YFSETQ. This CDR3 has 15 residues. A single record per CDR3 protein comes from TCRdb applying MiXCR to the 5' RACE reads. The sample yields more than 300,000 distinct CDR3 sequences, approximately 4% seen once. This sequence joins TRBV5-1 and TRBJ2-7; no firm D call. This material consisted of PBMCs, taken 15 days after the yellow fever booster vaccination. This sequence originates from a young man who received the YFV17D yellow fever vaccine. CDR3 protein: CASSLEGTTSYEQYF. The CDR3 DNA sequence: TGCGCCAGCAGCTTGGAAGGAACAACATCCTACGAGCAGTACTTC.